One sample yielded the 19 T cell receptor beta chains listed below, sequenced in a study of TIL therapy for anti-PD-1-resistant metastatic lung cancer. Sequencing used immunoSEQ v3. Profiled with immunoSEQ multiplex PCR; TCRdb holds only in-frame clones, not every one. The table has around 5,000 clones, 64% seen once. Time point meaning: pre-treatment sample, taken before nivolumab and TIL therapy. Most excised metastases sampled were pleural nodules or supraclavicular lymph nodes. Sequences were derived from tumor tissue, sampled at baseline. The receptors originated from a man aged 65 to 79 with non-small cell lung cancer.

The DNA for the CDR3 is TGTGCCAGCAGTGACAGGGGAAAGGGCAACACTGAAGCTTTCTTT. Encoded protein: CASSDRGKGNTEAFF. This rearrangement joins TRBV2 to TRBJ1-1; a possible D gene is TRBD1 (6 bases). V was trimmed by 3 bases and J by 2 bases, leaving 13 bases between them. The CDR3 covers 15 residues. The germline gives CDR1 SNHLY, CDR2 FYNNEI.

This rearrangement joins TRBV7-8 to TRBJ2-1; 14 bases line up with TRBD2. In germline, CDR1 is SGHVS, CDR2 FQNEAQ. There are 17 residues in the CDR3. V lost 0 bases and J lost 7; bases outside the gene matches: 5. The CDR3 sequence: CASSLAGTSGSRNEQFF. The CDR3 bases are TGTGCCAGCAGCTTAGCGGGGACTAGCGGGAGCAGGAATGAGCAGTTCTTC.

The chain links TRBV19 to TRBJ2-5, with 15 bases lining up with TRBD2. Trimming removed 3 bases from V and 5 bases from J; junction bases left unmatched: 4. This CDR3 contains 16 residues. The V gene's germline CDR1 is LNHDA and CDR2 SQIVND (reference sequence). CDR3 protein: CASSIGLAGGGETQYF. The DNA for the CDR3 is TGTGCCAGTAGTATCGGACTAGCGGGAGGGGGGGAGACCCAGTACTTC.

V usage is TRBV7-3 and J usage is TRBJ1-2; D is unresolved. V gave up 2 bases and J gave up 7 bases, with 14 bases separating them. The CDR3 contains 14 residues. The germline gives CDR1 SGHTA, CDR2 FQGTGA. DNA for the CDR3: TGTGCCAGCAGCTTAGATTCGTCGGGAACTGGCTACACCTTC. It codes for CASSLDSSGTGYTF.

V gene TRBV7-2 combines with J gene TRBJ1-6, with D perhaps matching TRBD1 (6 bases). The germline CDR1 and CDR2 sequences are SGHTA and FQGNSA. Trimming shortened V by 6 bases and J by 6 bases, and 12 bases separated the two germline ends. The CDR3 sequence is 14 residues long. The CDR3 protein is CASRAGVGNSPLHF. In DNA, the CDR3 is TGTGCCAGCAGGGCAGGGGTGGGTAATTCACCCCTCCACTTT.

This clone was counted a few times. V and J are TRBV7-2 and TRBJ1-2; D possibly corresponds to TRBD1 (5 bases). V was cut by 2 bases and J by 2 bases, with 9 bases left in between. Germline V gives CDR1 SGHTA, CDR2 FQGNSA. This CDR3 comprises 14 residues. The CDR3 region is CASSLTTANYGYTF. Here the CDR3 DNA reads TGTGCCAGCAGCTTAACGACAGCGAACTATGGCTACACCTTC.

The genes are TRBV6-6 and TRBJ1-1; 11 bases are a match to TRBD1. After removal of 5 bases from V and 4 bases from J, the junction contained 6 bases not matched to a gene. CDR1 and CDR2 from the germline V gene are MNHNY and SVGAGI (reference sequence). The CDR3 has 15 amino acids. The CDR3 sequence is CASSPRTGGSTEAFF. DNA for the CDR3: TGTGCCAGCAGTCCCAGGACAGGGGGCTCCACTGAAGCTTTCTTT.

The rearrangement joins TRBV4-2 to TRBJ2-7; tentatively, D is TRBD2 (5 bases). CDR3 length: 16 residues. The V gene's germline CDR1 is LGHNA and CDR2 YNFKEQ. Between the trimmed V and J ends, which lost 0 bases and 1 base, there was a span of 13 bases. CDR3: CASSQEGAVPSYEQYF. The CDR3 region has the DNA TGTGCCAGCAGCCAAGAAGGAGCGGTACCTTCCTACGAGCAGTACTTC.

The table lists this clone with a few counts. The chain uses TRBV7-9 and TRBJ2-3; D is uncertain. Between the trimmed V and J ends, which lost 4 bases and 2 bases, there was a span of 16 bases. Germline CDR1 is SEHNR and CDR2 is FQNEAQ (reference sequence). The CDR3 is 16 residues long. The CDR3 loop is CASSYLRQSYTDTQYF. For the CDR3, the DNA is TGTGCCAGCAGCTACCTGCGTCAGTCATACACAGATACGCAGTATTTT. The full variable domain, in which reference TRBV7-9 and TRBJ2-3 provide the parts outside the CDR3, is DTGVSQNPRHKITKRGQNVTFRCDPISEHNRLYWYRQTLGQGPEFLTYFQNEAQLEKSRLLSDRFSAERPKGSFSTLEIQRTEQGDSAMYLCASSYLRQSYTDTQYFGPGTRLTVL.

The chain is built from TRBV6-5 and TRBJ2-5, with D uncertain. CDR3 length: 15 residues. V gave up 0 bases and J gave up 5 bases, with 13 bases separating them. Germline-derived CDR1 and CDR2 are MNHEY and SVGAGI. CDR3 bases: TGTGCCAGCAGTTACTCAGGGCCGCTGGTGGAGACCCAGTACTTC. The encoded protein is CASSYSGPLVETQYF.

V and J are TRBV6-5 and TRBJ2-3; D ambiguous. Trimming removed 6 bases at V and 0 bases at J, with 10 bases between. The CDR3 extends over 14 amino acids. Germline V gene data show CDR1 as MNHEY and CDR2 as SVGAGI. Written as DNA, the CDR3 is TGTGCCAGCAGCAATGCCCGGAGCACAGATACGCAGTATTTT. This translates into CASSNARSTDTQYF.

The chain carries TRBV7-3 and TRBJ2-3, with D hard to call. This CDR3 region has 14 residues. Per germline, CDR1 SGHTA and CDR2 FQGTGA. The V end was cut by 1 base, the J end by 3 bases, with 8 bases between. CDR3 protein: CASSLSSPTDTQYF. The CDR3 DNA follows: TGTGCCAGCAGCTTAAGTTCACCAACAGATACGCAGTATTTT.

The V gene is TRBV6-1, the J gene TRBJ2-1; 8 bases are a match to TRBD1. CDR3 length: 14 amino acids. V lost 6 bases and J lost 6; bases outside the gene matches: 7. CDR1 is MNHNS and CDR2 is SASEGT in the germline V gene. This chain's CDR3 is CASRRQGTRNEQFF. The CDR3 DNA reads TGTGCCAGCAGGCGACAGGGGACTCGCAATGAGCAGTTCTTC.

The chain couples TRBV14 to TRBJ2-1, with 7 nucleotides matching TRBD2. With 2 bases clipped from V and 14 bases from J, the junction kept 9 bases outside the gene matches. The germline CDR1 and CDR2 sequences are SGHDN and FVKESK. The CDR3 runs 13 residues. The CDR3, as DNA: TGTGCCAGCAGCCAAAATGTTGCGGGAGAAAAGTTCTTC. Protein: CASSQNVAGEKFF. The full variable domain, rest sourced from reference TRBV14 and TRBJ2-1, is EAGVTQFPSHSVIEKGQTVTLRCDPISGHDNLYWYRRVMGKEIKFLLHFVKESKQDESGMPNNRFLAERTGGTYSTLKVQPAELEDSGVYFCASSQNVAGEKFFGPGTRLTVL.

This clone occurred a few times. The V and J genes are TRBV6-5 and TRBJ1-5, with D possibly TRBD1 on 5 matching bases. Trimming stripped 6 bases from V and 8 bases from J, with 14 bases between. The CDR3 has 13 residues. The germline V gene encodes CDR1 MNHEY and CDR2 SVGAGI. CDR3 nucleotide sequence: TGTGCCAGCAGGGGGGAGGGAAGGGAGCCCCAGCATTTT. It codes for CASRGEGREPQHF.

For this clone: This likely traces to a read error, being one base from a far larger clone. CDR3 region: CASSQAAEDTPYGYTF. The CDR3 DNA follows: TGCGCCAGCAGCCAAGCGGCGGAGGACACCCCCTATGGCTACACCTTC. The chain carries TRBV4-3 and TRBJ1-2, with a weak D call TRBD1 (5 bases). Germline V CDR1 and CDR2: LGHNA, YSLEER. V lost 1 base and J lost 4, with 16 bases in between. The CDR3 is 16 amino acids.

The CDR3 region is CASSLGGRIYEQYF. The CDR3 DNA is TGTGCCAGCAGCTTGGGCGGGAGGATATACGAGCAGTACTTC. The rearrangement links TRBV6-1 to TRBJ2-7, with 8 nucleotides matching TRBD2. The trim removed 6 bases at V and 4 bases at J, leaving 8 bases unmatched. The CDR3 runs 14 residues. Germline CDR1 MNHNS, CDR2 SASEGT.

The chain carries TRBV7-2 and TRBJ2-7; 8 bases match TRBD1. The V segment lost 5 bases and the J segment 4 bases; nucleotides outside the gene matches: 10. The CDR3 is 15 residues long. Germline V gene lookup returns CDR1 SGHTA and CDR2 FQGNSA. As DNA, the CDR3 is TGTGCCAGCAGCCCAACCGGGACAGGAGTTTACGAGCAGTACTTC. Translating it yields CASSPTGTGVYEQYF.

The chain recombines TRBV4-2 with TRBJ2-3; the match to TRBD2 covers 14 bases. The V segment lost 6 bases and the J segment 4 bases; nucleotides outside the gene matches: 3. CDR1 LGHNA and CDR2 YNFKEQ come from the germline V gene. The CDR3 contains 15 residues. DNA for the CDR3: TGTGCCAGCAGGGAGGGACTAGCGGGAGCAGATACGCAGTATTTT. As protein: CASREGLAGADTQYF.